This entry lists 2 T cell receptor beta chains sequenced from one sample in a study of Tregs in tolerant kidney transplant recipients. Measured with immunoSEQ multiplex PCR; TCRdb has only the in-frame clones, and not every one. This sample has under 100,000 clones, with around nine tenths found just once. The material sequenced was CD8+ T cells from blood. The receptors here all came from a human donor in good health.

This clone was seen only once. The V call is TRBV7-9, the J call TRBJ2-3, with a tentative D call TRBD1 (6 bases). Per germline, CDR1 SEHNR and CDR2 FQNEAQ (reference sequence). CDR3 length: 13 residues. V lost 6 bases and J 4 bases, leaving 11 bases between the germline ends. The CDR3 nucleotides read TGTGCCAGCAGTGAAACAGGGCCAGATACGCAGTATTTT. Encoded protein: CASSETGPDTQYF. Based on the CDR3 plus reference TRBV7-9 and TRBJ2-3, the full variable domain is DTGVSQNPRHKITKRGQNVTFRCDPISEHNRLYWYRQTLGQGPEFLTYFQNEAQLEKSRLLSDRFSAERPKGSFSTLEIQRTEQGDSAMYLCASSETGPDTQYFGPGTRLTVL.

The CDR3 region has the DNA TGTGCCTGGGACCTAGCGAAGACAGATACGCAGTATTTT. It codes for CAWDLAKTDTQYF. The V gene is TRBV30, the J gene TRBJ2-3; D might be TRBD2 (6 bases). Deletions cut 5 bases from V and 3 bases from J, with 12 bases between. Germline CDR1 GTSNPN, CDR2 SVGIG (reference sequence). This CDR3 has 13 amino acids.